Listed here are 19 T cell receptor beta chains from one sample, sequenced in a study of technical replicates of blood from several donors. Some clones are missing from TCRdb's copy, which holds only in-frame ones; the method was immunoSEQ multiplex PCR. The sample records tens of thousands of clones, around 90% being singletons. The sample comprised T cells isolated from PBMCs. The receptor source for this set is a human donor in good health.

The rearrangement uses TRBV28 and TRBJ1-2, with D perhaps TRBD1 (5 bases). V lost 5 bases, J lost 4 bases, and 17 bases lay in between. Germline V CDR1 and CDR2: MDHEN, SYDVKM. CDR3 size: 15 residues. In DNA, the CDR3 is TGTGCCAGCAGTAAAACAGGAGCCTCGGGCTATGGCTACACCTTC. It is translated as CASSKTGASGYGYTF.

The gene calls are TRBV2 and TRBJ2-2; a weak D match, TRBD1 (5 bases). With 7 bases removed from V and 7 bases from J, the gap between germline ends came to 10 bases. This CDR3 spans 12 amino acids. The germline CDR1 and CDR2 sequences are SNHLY and FYNNEI. The CDR3 loop is CASTQGLGELFF. CDR3 bases: TGTGCCAGCACCCAGGGTCTCGGGGAGCTGTTTTTT.

This chain joins TRBV6-5 and TRBJ1-1, with a tentative D call TRBD1 (5 bases). V was trimmed by 6 bases and J by 2 bases, leaving 16 bases between them. The germline CDR1 and CDR2 sequences are MNHEY and SVGAGI. CDR3 length: 15 residues. The CDR3 nucleotides are TGTGCCAGCAGCAACTACGGCAGGGTAAACACTGAAGCTTTCTTT. This sequence encodes CASSNYGRVNTEAFF.

The rearrangement links TRBV7-8 to TRBJ1-6, with 7 bases that match TRBD1. The CDR3 has 15 residues. Per the germline V gene, CDR1 is SGHVS and CDR2 is FQNEAQ. V shed 7 bases, J shed 6 bases, and the junction held 9 bases outside the gene matches. CDR3 DNA: TGTGCCAGCACCAGTGACAGGGCTGCTAATTCACCCCTCCACTTT. Protein sequence: CASTSDRAANSPLHF.

The chain carries TRBV5-4 and TRBJ2-7, with D maybe TRBD2 (5 bases). The CDR3 sequence is 15 residues long. Trimming took off 0 bases at V and 7 bases at J, with 17 bases between the two ends. Germline loops: CDR1 SGHNT, CDR2 YYREEE (reference sequence). This chain's CDR3 is CASSLARGAMGEQYF. The CDR3 bases are TGTGCCAGCAGCTTGGCTCGGGGAGCCATGGGGGAGCAGTACTTC.

The CDR3 nucleotides are TGTGCCAGCAGTGTTTCTGCTGTGGCACAGGGGTTCCCTAACTATGGCTACACCTTC. This translates into CASSVSAVAQGFPNYGYTF. The chain carries TRBV6-1 and TRBJ1-2; 7 positions match TRBD1. CDR3 size: 19 residues. Germline V gene data show CDR1 as MNHNS and CDR2 as SASEGT. Trimming removed 4 bases from V and 0 bases from J; junction bases left unmatched: 17.

The genes are TRBV9 and TRBJ1-1; the match to TRBD1 covers 10 bases. The CDR3 covers 14 residues. V gave up 4 bases and J gave up 10 bases; unmatched junction bases: 10. The germline V gene has CDR1 SGDLS and CDR2 YYNGEE. The CDR3 sequence: CASSPRQGAVVAFF. The CDR3, as DNA: TGTGCCAGCAGCCCCCGACAGGGGGCGGTTGTAGCTTTCTTT.

The chain links TRBV6-1 to TRBJ1-2; 7 nucleotides line up with TRBD1. Unmatched junction bases numbered 0, after V lost 4 bases and J lost 4 bases. This CDR3 contains 12 residues. Germline V CDR1 and CDR2: MNHNS, SASEGT. This chain's CDR3 is CASSGQGYGYTF. The CDR3 DNA sequence: TGTGCCAGCAGTGGACAGGGCTATGGCTACACCTTC.

The chain employs TRBV5-4 and TRBJ2-2; 7 nucleotides align to TRBD1. Germline assignment: CDR1 SGHNT and CDR2 YYREEE (reference sequence). The junction had 5 bases not matched to a gene; V was cut back by 4 bases and J by 2 bases. This CDR3 contains 15 residues. CDR3 nucleotide sequence: TGTGCCAGCAGCGTGGGACAGCTCAACACCGGGGAGCTGTTTTTT. Residues: CASSVGQLNTGELFF.

This clone was counted once. The chain couples TRBV5-1 to TRBJ1-5; D is unresolved. V was cut by 2 bases and J by 5 bases, with 11 bases left in between. CDR3 length: 14 residues. Germline CDR1 is SGHRS and CDR2 is YFSETQ. CDR3 in amino acids: CASSLQKMDQPQHF. The CDR3 coding sequence is TGCGCCAGCAGCTTACAAAAAATGGATCAGCCCCAGCATTTT.

This clone is a singleton in its sample. The chain carries TRBV7-6 and TRBJ1-4; 8 bases agree with TRBD1. Germline V gene sequence: CDR1 SGHVS, CDR2 FNYEAQ. V was pared by 5 bases and J by 2 bases, with 4 bases of the junction left unmatched. The CDR3 runs 15 residues. The DNA of the CDR3 is TGTGCCAGCAGCCCAACAGGGGGGACTAATGAAAAACTGTTTTTT. Protein sequence: CASSPTGGTNEKLFF. The whole variable domain, remainder taken from reference TRBV7-6 and TRBJ1-4, is GAGVSQSPRYKVTKRGQDVALRCDPISGHVSLYWYRQALGQGPEFLTYFNYEAQQDKSGLPNDRFSAERPEGSISTLTIQRTEQRDSAMYRCASSPTGGTNEKLFFGSGTQLSVL.

This chain uses TRBV6-6 with TRBJ1-2; 7 bases align to TRBD1. Germline V gives CDR1 MNHNY, CDR2 SVGAGI (reference sequence). V dropped 7 bases and J dropped 8; count of bases not matched to a gene: 7. The CDR3 is 12 residues long. For the CDR3, the DNA is TGTGCCAGCACCCAACAGGGGTGGGGCTACACCTTC. Translation: CASTQQGWGYTF.

This clone was seen more than once but under ten times. This chain uses TRBV11-2 with TRBJ1-1, with D hard to call. Germline V gives CDR1 SGHAT, CDR2 FQNNGV. Trimming cost V 3 bases and J 2 bases, with 7 bases left between them. The CDR3 has 13 residues. The CDR3 spells CASSFVRNTEAFF. CDR3 DNA sequence: TGTGCCAGCAGCTTTGTCAGAAACACTGAAGCTTTCTTT.

The chain employs TRBV28 and TRBJ2-7; 9 bases align to TRBD2. Losses at the gene ends were 9 bases for V and 2 bases for J; bases not matched to a gene: 11. The CDR3 runs to 15 residues. Germline assignment: CDR1 MDHEN and CDR2 SYDVKM. CDR3 sequence: CASRVAGVATYEQYF. The CDR3 DNA follows: TGTGCCAGTAGAGTAGCGGGAGTTGCAACCTACGAGCAGTACTTC.

The genes are TRBV5-1 and TRBJ1-2; 9 bases fit TRBD1. V gave up 4 bases and J gave up 8 bases; unmatched junction bases: 6. Germline CDR1 reads SGHRS; CDR2 reads YFSETQ. This CDR3 contains 13 residues. DNA for the CDR3: TGCGCCAGCAGCCTGGGGACAGGGCAAGGCTACACCTTC. It codes for CASSLGTGQGYTF.

The chain couples TRBV11-3 to TRBJ2-6; D perhaps matches TRBD2 (7 bases). The CDR3 consists of 17 residues. The germline gives CDR1 SGHNT, CDR2 YENEEA. V was cut by 1 base and J by 0 bases, with 10 bases left in between. In nucleotides, the CDR3 is TGTGCCAGCAGCTTAGGGGGGGGCTCCTCTGGGGCCAACGTCCTGACTTTC. It specifies CASSLGGGSSGANVLTF. The full variable domain, rest sourced from reference TRBV11-3 and TRBJ2-6, is EAGVVQSPRYKIIEKKQPVAFWCNPISGHNTLYWYLQNLGQGPELLIRYENEEAVDDSQLPKDRFSAERLKGVDSTLKIQPAELGDSAVYLCASSLGGGSSGANVLTFGAGSRLTVL.

This chain joins TRBV19 and TRBJ2-7, with D unclear. The germline V gene encodes CDR1 LNHDA and CDR2 SQIVND (reference sequence). The CDR3 spans 13 residues. V lost 3 bases and J 1 base, leaving 7 bases between the germline ends. The CDR3 DNA reads TGTGCCAGTAGTATTGGGCAATCCTACGAGCAGTACTTC. The encoded protein is CASSIGQSYEQYF.

The chain couples TRBV7-6 to TRBJ1-5; D remains unclear. The V and J ends lost 2 bases and 5 bases respectively, with 7 bases between them. The CDR3 consists of 13 residues. Germline CDR1 SGHVS, CDR2 FNYEAQ. CDR3 sequence reads: CASSLNRDQPQHF. The DNA of the CDR3 is TGTGCCAGCAGCTTAAACCGGGATCAGCCCCAGCATTTT.

CDR3 residues: CASRDRGSEQYF. DNA for the CDR3: TGTGCCAGCCGGGACAGGGGTTCCGAGCAGTACTTC. This sequence joins TRBV6-5 and TRBJ2-7; 10 bases are a match to TRBD1. Trimming cost V 8 bases and J 6 bases; bases outside gene matches: 4. This CDR3 region has 12 residues. CDR1 and CDR2 from the germline V gene are MNHEY and SVGAGI.